What follows describes a single T cell receptor beta chain. The target antigen is unknown. Each of the donors was a healthy bone marrow donor. Primers: 60 Vbeta forward and 13 Jbeta reverse. The repertoire was sequenced with immunoSEQ multiplex PCR; TCRdb's copy has only in-frame clones and lacks some. The sample carries about 140,000 clones, 66% recorded once. Germline lookup yields CDR1 SNHLY and CDR2 FYNNEI. The CDR3 has 14 amino acids. After removal of 7 bases from V and 5 bases from J, the junction contained 8 bases not matched to a gene. The data were taken from a study of cytomegalovirus exposure and HLA in healthy donors. Notes on the study in general: In a later analysis, productive TCRs from donors in an Asian-associated ancestry cluster reportedly carried fewer N-insertions than the cohort mean. In a later analysis, across HLA loci, associated TCR counts were highest for DRB1, lowest for HLA-C.

This chain links TRBV2 with TRBJ1-2; 9 bases map to TRBD1. The clonotype was recovered from a human donor in good health. Sample: PBMCs. The CDR3 DNA reads TGTGCCAGCAAGGGACAGGGCCCCCGGTATGGCTACACCTTC. Its protein is CASKGQGPRYGYTF.